The 17 T cell receptor beta chains below were found in one sample sequenced in a study of blood T cell repertoires in COVID-19. Sequencing was performed with immunoSEQ multiplex PCR; in TCRdb, only in-frame clones are kept and a portion is missing. Found here are a few hundred thousand clones, roughly 88% of them singletons; the top ten hold 1.6%. Specimen: peripheral blood. The receptors were sampled from a woman between 50 and 59 years old with acute or convalescent COVID-19.

This CDR3 reads CASILQGIQETQYF. The CDR3 nucleotides are TGTGCCAGCATTCTACAGGGAATCCAAGAGACCCAGTACTTC. The chain links TRBV2 to TRBJ2-5; perhaps TRBD1 as D (6 bases). CDR3 length: 14 amino acids. Trimming removed 7 bases at V and 1 base at J, with 13 bases between. CDR1 and CDR2 (germline): SNHLY, FYNNEI.

The chain uses TRBV7-3 and TRBJ2-2; 7 nucleotides line up with TRBD1. The V gene end was trimmed by 6 bases and the J gene end by 2 bases; junction bases not matched to a gene: 6. The CDR3 length is 15 residues. The germline CDR1 and CDR2 sequences are SGHTA and FQGTGA. CDR3 nucleotide sequence: TGTGCCAGCAGAAAGGGGGCTAGTAACACCGGGGAGCTGTTTTTT. It encodes CASRKGASNTGELFF.

This clone was detected ten times or more. The CDR3 nucleotides read TGCGCCAGCAGCACCGCCCCGGGGGCTAACTATGGCTACACCTTC. Translating gives CASSTAPGANYGYTF. The rearrangement links TRBV5-1 to TRBJ1-2, with D tentatively TRBD1 (5 bases). V was clipped by 4 bases and J by 0 bases, with 13 bases between them. The germline CDR1 and CDR2 sequences are SGHRS and YFSETQ. This CDR3 has 15 residues.

This clone was observed once. The chain recombines TRBV7-8 with TRBJ2-1; 15 nucleotides agree with TRBD2. This CDR3 is built from 17 residues. Trimming took 5 bases from V and 7 from J; bases not matched to a gene: 9. Looked up from germline, CDR1 is SGHVS and CDR2 is FQNEAQ. DNA for the CDR3: TGTGCCAGCAGCACCCGGACTAGCGGGAGGGCCGGTAATGAGCAGTTCTTC. Translating gives CASSTRTSGRAGNEQFF.

This chain connects TRBV9 to TRBJ2-3; D gene unclear. With 0 bases removed from V and 4 bases from J, the gap between germline ends came to 9 bases. The CDR3 consists of 14 residues. Germline CDR1 SGDLS, CDR2 YYNGEE. This chain's CDR3 is CASSVVVAADTQYF. CDR3 nucleotide sequence: TGTGCCAGCAGCGTAGTGGTAGCCGCAGATACGCAGTATTTT.

The chain uses TRBV7-2 and TRBJ1-5; D not certain. Germline-derived CDR1 and CDR2 are SGHTA and FQGNSA. The germline V and J ends were trimmed by 0 bases and 0 bases, with 6 bases remaining between them. This CDR3 region has 15 residues. The CDR3 loop is CASSLARNSNQPQHF. CDR3 nucleotide sequence: TGTGCCAGCAGCTTAGCGAGGAATAGCAATCAGCCCCAGCATTTT. Complete variable domain (other parts from reference TRBV7-2 and TRBJ1-5): GAGVSQSPSNKVTEKGKDVELRCDPISGHTALYWYRQSLGQGLEFLIYFQGNSAPDKSGLPSDRFSAERTGGSVSTLTIQRTQQEDSAVYLCASSLARNSNQPQHFGDGTRLSIL.

The chain has TRBV5-6 and TRBJ1-6, with unresolved D. V was cut by 0 bases and J by 3 bases, with 13 bases left in between. Germline V gives CDR1 SGHDT, CDR2 YYEEEE. The CDR3 covers 17 residues. CDR3 region: CASSLGQNVHYNSPLHF. The CDR3, as DNA: TGTGCCAGCAGCTTGGGACAAAACGTTCACTATAATTCACCCCTCCACTTT.

V and J are TRBV18 and TRBJ1-1; D might be TRBD1 (5 bases). The germline V gene has CDR1 KGHSH and CDR2 LQKENI. V was pared by 4 bases and J by 3 bases, with 9 bases between. This CDR3 spans 13 amino acids. The DNA for the CDR3 is TGTGCCAGCTCACTAATCAGGGACACTGAAGCTTTCTTT. This gives the protein CASSLIRDTEAFF.

Notes on this clone: Mismatch with germline at one junction end may stem from a read error. The V call is TRBV6-4, the J call TRBJ2-2; D gene uncertain. The CDR3 totals 12 residues. The V gene's germline CDR1 is MRHNA and CDR2 SNTAGT. The CDR3 sequence is CASRENSGELFF. The CDR3 DNA reads as TGTGCCAGCAGGGAAAACAGCGGGGAGCTGTTTTTT.

J is TRBJ2-1 and V is TRBV7-9, with a tentative D call TRBD2 (5 bases). Trimming pared 2 bases from V and 5 bases from J, leaving 10 bases between. The CDR3 is 14 amino acids. CDR1 and CDR2 from the germline V gene are SEHNR and FQNEAQ (reference sequence). CDR3 in amino acids: CASSLRSADNEQFF. The DNA of the CDR3 is TGTGCCAGCAGCTTAAGATCAGCGGACAATGAGCAGTTCTTC.

The chain carries TRBV15 and TRBJ2-1, with TRBD2 matching 14 bases. The CDR3 covers 23 residues. J was trimmed by 7 bases and V by 0 bases; bases with no gene match: 23. Germline V lookup: CDR1 LNHNV, CDR2 YYDKDF (reference sequence). The CDR3 DNA reads TGTGCCACCAGCAGAGATCGGTTTGGTAGTGGGACTAGCGGGAGACCCGCGATGAATGAGCAGTTCTTC. Translating it yields CATSRDRFGSGTSGRPAMNEQFF.

The chain uses TRBV4-1 and TRBJ2-3; 8 bases fit TRBD1. Germline V gene lookup returns CDR1 MGHRA and CDR2 YSYEKL. V gave up 2 bases and J gave up 3 bases; unmatched junction bases: 4. The CDR3 covers 15 residues. As DNA, the CDR3 is TGCGCCAGCAGCCAACCCGGACAGGGAACAGATACGCAGTATTTT. Amino acid sequence: CASSQPGQGTDTQYF.

The chain couples TRBV7-2 to TRBJ2-1; 10 positions match TRBD2. The CDR3 is made up of 15 amino acids. Germline CDR1 is SGHTA and CDR2 is FQGNSA. Germline trimming cut 7 bases from V and 3 bases from J; bases unmatched to any gene: 6. The CDR3 DNA follows: TGTGCCAGCACGCAGGGACTAGCGCTCTACAATGAGCAGTTCTTC. Translation gives CASTQGLALYNEQFF.

V usage is TRBV19 and J usage is TRBJ1-5; D perhaps matches TRBD1 (6 bases). From germline, CDR1 is LNHDA and CDR2 SQIVND (reference sequence). The CDR3 contains 14 residues. V shed 7 bases and J shed 6 bases, with 16 bases lying between them. The CDR3 DNA is TGTGCCAGTATGGGCAGGGGAAAGGGTCAGCCCCAGCATTTT. Translating it yields CASMGRGKGQPQHF. Full variable domain (outside the CDR3, taken from reference TRBV19 and TRBJ1-5): DGGITQSPKYLFRKEGQNVTLSCEQNLNHDAMYWYRQDPGQGLRLIYYSQIVNDFQKGDIAEGYSVSREKKESFPLTVTSAQKNPTAFYLCASMGRGKGQPQHFGDGTRLSIL.

This clone was seen a few times. The genes are TRBV6-5 and TRBJ2-7; D is possibly TRBD1 (6 bases). The CDR3 length is 15 residues. The V end was cut by 0 bases, the J end by 3 bases, with 12 bases between. The germline gives CDR1 MNHEY, CDR2 SVGAGI. In DNA form, the CDR3 reads TGTGCCAGCAGTTACTCGGACAGAACTTTCTACGAGCAGTACTTC. This encodes CASSYSDRTFYEQYF.

This clone is a singleton in its sample. The chain uses TRBV7-8 and TRBJ1-1; D is perhaps TRBD1 (6 bases). CDR1 is SGHVS and CDR2 is FQNEAQ in the germline V gene. V was trimmed by 4 bases and J by 1 base, leaving 13 bases between them. This CDR3 has 15 residues. This CDR3 is CASSSTGSGNTEAFF. The CDR3 DNA reads as TGTGCCAGCAGCTCAACAGGGTCGGGGAACACTGAAGCTTTCTTT.

This clone was found once. The chain links TRBV19 to TRBJ1-5; tentatively, D is TRBD1 (6 bases). This CDR3 has 13 residues. V lost 8 bases to trimming and J lost 1 base, with 9 bases between them. Per the germline V gene, CDR1 is LNHDA and CDR2 is SQIVND (reference sequence). CDR3 nucleotides: TGTGCCAGTGCAGACAGGAGCAATCAGCCCCAGCATTTT. It codes for CASADRSNQPQHF.